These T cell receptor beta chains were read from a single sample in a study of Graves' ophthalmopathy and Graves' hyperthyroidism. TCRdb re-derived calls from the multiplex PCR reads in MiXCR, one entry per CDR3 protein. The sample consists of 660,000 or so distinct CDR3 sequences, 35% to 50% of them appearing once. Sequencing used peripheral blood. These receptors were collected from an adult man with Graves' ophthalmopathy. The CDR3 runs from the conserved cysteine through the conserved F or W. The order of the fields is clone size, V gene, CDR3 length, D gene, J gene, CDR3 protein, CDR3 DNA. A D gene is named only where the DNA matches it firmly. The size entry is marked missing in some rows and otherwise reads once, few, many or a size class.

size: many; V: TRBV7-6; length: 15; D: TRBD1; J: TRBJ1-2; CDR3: CASSLSRTGDYGYTF; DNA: TGTGCCAGCAGCCTGAGCCGGACAGGGGACTATGGCTACACCTTC
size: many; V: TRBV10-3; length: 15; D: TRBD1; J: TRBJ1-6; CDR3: CAIRMDRGENSPLHF; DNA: TGTGCCATCAGGATGGACAGGGGAGAGAATTCACCCCTCCACTTT
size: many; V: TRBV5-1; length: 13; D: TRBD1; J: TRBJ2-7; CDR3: CASRRDRAYEQYF; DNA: TGCGCCAGCAGGAGGGACAGGGCGTACGAGCAGTACTTC
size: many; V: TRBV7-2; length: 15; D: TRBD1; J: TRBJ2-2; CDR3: CASSLTGAATGELFF; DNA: TGTGCCAGCAGCTTGACAGGGGCGGCCACCGGGGAGCTGTTTTTT
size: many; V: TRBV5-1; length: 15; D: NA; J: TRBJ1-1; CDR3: CASSVDGTANTEAFF; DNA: TGCGCCAGCAGCGTAGATGGGACGGCGAACACTGAAGCTTTCTTT
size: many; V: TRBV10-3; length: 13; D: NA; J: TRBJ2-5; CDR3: CASSAQGYETQYF; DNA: TGTGCCAGCAGTGCCCAGGGTTATGAGACCCAGTACTTC
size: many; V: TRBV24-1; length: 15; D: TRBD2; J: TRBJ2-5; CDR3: CATSDSLAWQETQYF; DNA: TGTGCCACCAGTGATTCACTAGCGTGGCAAGAGACCCAGTACTTC
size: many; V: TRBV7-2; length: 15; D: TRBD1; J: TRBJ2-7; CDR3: CASSQAGTGPYEQYF; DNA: TGCGCCAGCAGCCAAGCCGGGACAGGGCCCTACGAGCAGTACTTC
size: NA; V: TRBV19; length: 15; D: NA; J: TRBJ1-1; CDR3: CASSIRQAPNTEAFF; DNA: TGTGCCAGTAGTATAAGACAAGCCCCGAACACTGAAGCTTTCTTT
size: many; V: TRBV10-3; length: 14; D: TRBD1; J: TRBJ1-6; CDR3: CAISDTGGNSPLHF; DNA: TGTGCCATCAGTGATACAGGGGGAAATTCACCCCTCCACTTT
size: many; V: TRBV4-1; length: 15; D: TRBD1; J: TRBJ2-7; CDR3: CASSPGQGRSYEQYF; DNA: TGCGCCAGCAGCCCCGGACAGGGGCGGTCCTACGAGCAGTACTTC
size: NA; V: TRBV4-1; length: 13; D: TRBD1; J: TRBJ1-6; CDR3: CASSHPLDRALHF; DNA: TGCGCCAGCAGCCATCCCCTAGACAGGGCCCTCCACTTT
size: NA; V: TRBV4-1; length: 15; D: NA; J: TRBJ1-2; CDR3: CASSQQHPSGYGYTF; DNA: TGCGCCAGCAGCCAGCAGCACCCCTCTGGCTATGGCTACACCTTC
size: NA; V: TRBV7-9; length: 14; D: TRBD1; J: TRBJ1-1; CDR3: CAWSWTGESTEAFF; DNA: TGTGCCTGGAGTTGGACAGGAGAGTCGACTGAAGCTTTCTTT
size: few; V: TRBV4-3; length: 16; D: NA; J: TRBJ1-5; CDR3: CASSLSPGRLSQPQHF; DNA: TGCGCCAGCAGCTTATCTCCGGGGCGCCTAAGTCAGCCCCAGCATTTT
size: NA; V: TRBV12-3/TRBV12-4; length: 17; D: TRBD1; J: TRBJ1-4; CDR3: CASSFRQGVSVVEKLFF; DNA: TGTGCCAGCAGTTTTCGGCAGGGGGTGTCGGTGGTTGAAAAACTGTTTTTT
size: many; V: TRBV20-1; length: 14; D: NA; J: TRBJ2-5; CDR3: CSARDLDGTETQYF; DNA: TGCAGTGCTAGAGATCTCGACGGTACAGAGACCCAGTACTTC
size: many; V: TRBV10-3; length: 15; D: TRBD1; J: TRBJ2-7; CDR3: CAISDSGTGVYEQYF; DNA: TGTGCCATCAGTGATTCCGGGACAGGTGTCTACGAGCAGTACTTC
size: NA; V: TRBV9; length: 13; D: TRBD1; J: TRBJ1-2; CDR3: CASSATGSRGYTF; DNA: TGTGCCAGCAGTGCGACAGGGTCTCGCGGCTACACCTTC
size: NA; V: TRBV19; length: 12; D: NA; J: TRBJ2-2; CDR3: CASTVSTGGLFF; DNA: TGTGCCAGTACAGTTAGCACCGGGGGGCTGTTTTTT
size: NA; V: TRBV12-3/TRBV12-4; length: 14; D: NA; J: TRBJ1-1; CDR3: CASSQANADTEAFF; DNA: TGTGCCAGCAGTCAAGCGAACGCGGACACTGAAGCTTTCTTT
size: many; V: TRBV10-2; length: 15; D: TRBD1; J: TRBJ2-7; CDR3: CASSPRGQGAYEQYF; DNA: TGCGCCAGCAGCCCCCGGGGTCAGGGGGCATACGAGCAGTACTTC